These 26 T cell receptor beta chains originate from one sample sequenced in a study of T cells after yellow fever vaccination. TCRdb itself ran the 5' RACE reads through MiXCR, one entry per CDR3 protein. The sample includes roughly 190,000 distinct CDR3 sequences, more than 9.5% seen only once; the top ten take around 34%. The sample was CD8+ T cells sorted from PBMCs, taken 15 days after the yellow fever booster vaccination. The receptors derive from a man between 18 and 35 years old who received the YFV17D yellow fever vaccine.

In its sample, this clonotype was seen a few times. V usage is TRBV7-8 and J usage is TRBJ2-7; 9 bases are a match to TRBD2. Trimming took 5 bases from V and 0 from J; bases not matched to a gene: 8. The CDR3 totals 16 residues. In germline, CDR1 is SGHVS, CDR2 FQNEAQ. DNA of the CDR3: TGTGCCAGCAGCCAGAGGACTAGCGAGAGCTCCTACGAGCAGTACGTC. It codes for CASSQRTSESSYEQYV.

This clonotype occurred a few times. CDR3 DNA sequence: TGTGCCAGCAGTCCCTGGACCGCTCAGGGGACCGGGGAGCTGTTTTTT. It yields the protein CASSPWTAQGTGELFF. The V and J genes are TRBV12-3 or TRBV12-4 and TRBJ2-2, with D maybe TRBD1 (6 bases). Trimming pared 5 bases from V and 5 bases from J, leaving 18 bases between. The CDR3 runs 16 residues.

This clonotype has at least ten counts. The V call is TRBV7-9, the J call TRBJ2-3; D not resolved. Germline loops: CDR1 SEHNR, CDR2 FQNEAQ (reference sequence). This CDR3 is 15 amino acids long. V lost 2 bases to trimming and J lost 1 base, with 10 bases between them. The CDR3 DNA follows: TGTGCCAGCAGCTTAATAGCAGGTCGCACAGATACGCAGTATTTT. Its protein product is CASSLIAGRTDTQYF.

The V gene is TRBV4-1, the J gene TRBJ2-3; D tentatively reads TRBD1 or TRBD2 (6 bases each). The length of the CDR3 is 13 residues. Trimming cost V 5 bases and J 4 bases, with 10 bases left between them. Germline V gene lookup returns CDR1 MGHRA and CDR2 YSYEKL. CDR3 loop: CASSIRGADTQYF. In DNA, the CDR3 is TGCGCCAGCAGCATTAGGGGGGCAGATACGCAGTATTTT.

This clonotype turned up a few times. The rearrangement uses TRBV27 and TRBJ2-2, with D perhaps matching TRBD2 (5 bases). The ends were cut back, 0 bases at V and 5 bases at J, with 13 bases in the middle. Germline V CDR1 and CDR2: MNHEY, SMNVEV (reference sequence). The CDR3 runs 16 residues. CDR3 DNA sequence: TGTGCCAGCAGTTTATCGGACTTCGGAGGAACCGGGGAGCTGTTTTTT. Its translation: CASSLSDFGGTGELFF.

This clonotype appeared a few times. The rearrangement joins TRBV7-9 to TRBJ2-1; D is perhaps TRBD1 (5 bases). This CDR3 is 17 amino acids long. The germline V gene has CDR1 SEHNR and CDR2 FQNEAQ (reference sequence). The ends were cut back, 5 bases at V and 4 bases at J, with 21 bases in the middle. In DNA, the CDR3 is TGTGCCAGCAGCCCCTCCGTGTTGGGCAGGGAATACAATGAGCAGTTCTTC. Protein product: CASSPSVLGREYNEQFF.

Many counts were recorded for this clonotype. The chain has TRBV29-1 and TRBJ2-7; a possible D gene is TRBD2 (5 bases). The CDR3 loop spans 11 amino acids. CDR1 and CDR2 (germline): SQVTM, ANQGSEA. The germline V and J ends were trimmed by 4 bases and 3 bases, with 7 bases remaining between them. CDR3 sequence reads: CSVVDYYEQYF. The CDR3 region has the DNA TGCAGCGTTGTTGACTACTACGAGCAGTACTTC.

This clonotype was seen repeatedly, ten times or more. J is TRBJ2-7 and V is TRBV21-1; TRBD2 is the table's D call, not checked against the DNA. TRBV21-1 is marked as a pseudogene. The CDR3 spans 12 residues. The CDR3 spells CASTPEGQGQYF. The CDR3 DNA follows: TGTGCCAGCACTCCAGAAGGGCAAGGGCAGTACTTC.

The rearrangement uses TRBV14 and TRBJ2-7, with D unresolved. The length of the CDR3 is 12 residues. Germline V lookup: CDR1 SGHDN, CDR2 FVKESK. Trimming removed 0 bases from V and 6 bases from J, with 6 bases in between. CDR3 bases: TGTGCCAGCAGCCAAGAGAACTCCGAGCAGTACGTC. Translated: CASSQENSEQYV.

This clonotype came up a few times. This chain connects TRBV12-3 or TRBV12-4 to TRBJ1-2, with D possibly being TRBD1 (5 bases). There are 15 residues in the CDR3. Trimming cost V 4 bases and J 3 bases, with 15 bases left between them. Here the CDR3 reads CASSSGKRWDYGYTF. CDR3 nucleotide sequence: TGTGCCAGCAGTTCAGGGAAAAGATGGGACTATGGCTACACCTTC.

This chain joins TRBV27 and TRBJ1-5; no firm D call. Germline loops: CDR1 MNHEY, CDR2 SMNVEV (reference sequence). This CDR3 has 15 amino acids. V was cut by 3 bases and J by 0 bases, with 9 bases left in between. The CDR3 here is CASSFSAHSNQPQHF. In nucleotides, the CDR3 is TGTGCCAGCAGTTTTTCAGCTCATAGCAATCAGCCCCAGCATTTT.

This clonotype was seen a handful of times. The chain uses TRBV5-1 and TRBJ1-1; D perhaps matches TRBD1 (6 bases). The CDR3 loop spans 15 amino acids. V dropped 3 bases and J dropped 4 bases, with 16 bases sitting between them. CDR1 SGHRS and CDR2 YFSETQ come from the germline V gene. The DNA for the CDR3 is TGCGCCAGCAGCTCGGAAGACAGGAGGGTCACTGAAGCTTTCTTT. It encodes CASSSEDRRVTEAFF. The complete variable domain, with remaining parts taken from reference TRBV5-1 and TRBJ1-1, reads KAGVTQTPRYLIKTRGQQVTLSCSPISGHRSVSWYQQTPGQGLQFLFEYFSETQRNKGNFPGRFSGRQFSNSRSEMNVSTLELGDSALYLCASSSEDRRVTEAFFGQGTRLTVV.

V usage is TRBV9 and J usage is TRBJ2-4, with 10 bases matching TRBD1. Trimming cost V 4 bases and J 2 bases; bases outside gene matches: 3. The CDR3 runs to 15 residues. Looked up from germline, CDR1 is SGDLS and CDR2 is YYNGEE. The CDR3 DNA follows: TGTGCCAGCAGCAAGGGACAGGGGACCAAAAACATTCAGTACTTC. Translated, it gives CASSKGQGTKNIQYF.

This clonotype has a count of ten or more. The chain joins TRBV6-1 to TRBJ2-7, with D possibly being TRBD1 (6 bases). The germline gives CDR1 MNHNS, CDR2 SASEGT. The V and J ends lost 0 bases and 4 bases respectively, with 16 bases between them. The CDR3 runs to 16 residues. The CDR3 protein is CASSEAVQGTGYEQYV. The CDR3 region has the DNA TGTGCCAGCAGTGAAGCGGTACAGGGTACGGGTTACGAGCAGTACGTC.

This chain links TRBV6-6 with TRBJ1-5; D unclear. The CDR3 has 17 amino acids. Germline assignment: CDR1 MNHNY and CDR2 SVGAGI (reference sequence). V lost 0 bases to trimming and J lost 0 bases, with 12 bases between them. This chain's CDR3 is CASSYSFEVNSNQPQHF. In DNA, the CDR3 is TGTGCCAGCAGTTACTCATTTGAGGTAAATAGCAATCAGCCCCAGCATTTT.

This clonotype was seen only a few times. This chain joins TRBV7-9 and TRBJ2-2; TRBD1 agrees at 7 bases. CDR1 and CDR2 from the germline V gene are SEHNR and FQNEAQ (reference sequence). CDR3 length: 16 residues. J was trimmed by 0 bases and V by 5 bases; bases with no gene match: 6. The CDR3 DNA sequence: TGTGCCAGCAGCGCCATCCAGGGGGCGAACACCGGGGAGCTGTTTTTT. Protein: CASSAIQGANTGELFF.

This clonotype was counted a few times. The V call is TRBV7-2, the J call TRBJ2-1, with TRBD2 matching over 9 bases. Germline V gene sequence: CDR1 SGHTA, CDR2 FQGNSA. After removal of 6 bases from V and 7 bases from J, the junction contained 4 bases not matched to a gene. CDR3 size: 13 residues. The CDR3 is CASRLAGRNEQFF. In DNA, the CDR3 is TGTGCCAGCAGGCTAGCGGGGCGTAATGAGCAGTTCTTC.

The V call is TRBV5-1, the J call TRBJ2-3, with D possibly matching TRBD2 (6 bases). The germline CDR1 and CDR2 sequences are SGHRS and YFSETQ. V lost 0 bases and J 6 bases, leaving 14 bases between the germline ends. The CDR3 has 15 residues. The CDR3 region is CASSLGTTRWDTQYF. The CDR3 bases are TGCGCCAGCAGCTTGGGGACTACCCGGTGGGATACGCAGTATTTT.

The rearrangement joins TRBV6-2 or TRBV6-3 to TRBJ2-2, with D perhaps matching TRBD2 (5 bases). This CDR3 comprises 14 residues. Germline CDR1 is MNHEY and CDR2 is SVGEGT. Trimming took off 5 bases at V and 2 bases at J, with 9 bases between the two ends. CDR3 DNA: TGTGCCAGCAGTGCGGGTCCTAACACCGGGGAGCTGTTTTTT. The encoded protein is CASSAGPNTGELFF.

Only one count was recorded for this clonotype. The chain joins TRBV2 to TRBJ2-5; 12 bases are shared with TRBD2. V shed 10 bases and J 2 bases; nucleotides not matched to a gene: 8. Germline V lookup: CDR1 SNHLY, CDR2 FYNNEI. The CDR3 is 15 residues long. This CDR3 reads CATSPLAGGQETQYF. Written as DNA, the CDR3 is TGTGCCACCAGCCCCCTAGCGGGGGGGCAAGAGACCCAGTACTTC. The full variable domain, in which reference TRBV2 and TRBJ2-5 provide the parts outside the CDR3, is EPEVTQTPSHQVTQMGQEVILRCVPISNHLYFYWYRQILGQKVEFLVSFYNNEISEKSEIFDDQFSVERPDGSNFTLKIRSTKLEDSAMYFCATSPLAGGQETQYFGPGTRLLVL.

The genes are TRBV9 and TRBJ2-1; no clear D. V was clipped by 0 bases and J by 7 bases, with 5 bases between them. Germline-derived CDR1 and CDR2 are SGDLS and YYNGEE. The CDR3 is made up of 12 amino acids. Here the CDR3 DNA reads TGTGCCAGCAGCGTAGATAATAATGAGCAGTTCTTC. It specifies CASSVDNNEQFF. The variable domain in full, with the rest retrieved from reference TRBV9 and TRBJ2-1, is DSGVTQTPKHLITATGQRVTLRCSPRSGDLSVYWYQQSLDQGLQFLIQYYNGEERAKGNILERFSAQQFPDLHSELNLSSLELGDSALYFCASSVDNNEQFFGPGTRLTVL.

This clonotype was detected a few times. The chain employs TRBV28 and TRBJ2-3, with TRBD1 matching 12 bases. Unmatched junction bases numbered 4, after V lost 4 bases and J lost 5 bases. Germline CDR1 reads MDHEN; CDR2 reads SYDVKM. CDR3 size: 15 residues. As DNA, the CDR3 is TGTGCCAGCAGTTCCGGGACAGGGGGCCTAGATACGCAGTATTTT. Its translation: CASSSGTGGLDTQYF.

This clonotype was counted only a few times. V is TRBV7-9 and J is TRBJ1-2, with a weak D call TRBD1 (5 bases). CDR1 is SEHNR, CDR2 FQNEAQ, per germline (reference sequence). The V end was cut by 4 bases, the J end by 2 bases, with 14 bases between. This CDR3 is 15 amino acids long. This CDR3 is CASSSGAYSNYGYTF. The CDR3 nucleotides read TGTGCCAGCAGCTCCGGGGCTTACTCAAACTATGGCTACACCTTC.

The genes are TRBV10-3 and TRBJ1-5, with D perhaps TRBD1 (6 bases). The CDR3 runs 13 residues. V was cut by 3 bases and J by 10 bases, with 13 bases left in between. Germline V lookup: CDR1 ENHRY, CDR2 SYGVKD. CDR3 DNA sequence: TGTGCCATCAGTGATGGGGGCCCCCGACCCCAGCATTTT. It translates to CAISDGGPRPQHF.

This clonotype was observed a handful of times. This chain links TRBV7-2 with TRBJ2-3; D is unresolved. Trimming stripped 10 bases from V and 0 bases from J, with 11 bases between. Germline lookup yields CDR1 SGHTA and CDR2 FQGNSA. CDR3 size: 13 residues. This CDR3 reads CAIAPESTDTQYF. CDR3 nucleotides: TGTGCCATAGCCCCGGAGAGCACAGATACGCAGTATTTT.

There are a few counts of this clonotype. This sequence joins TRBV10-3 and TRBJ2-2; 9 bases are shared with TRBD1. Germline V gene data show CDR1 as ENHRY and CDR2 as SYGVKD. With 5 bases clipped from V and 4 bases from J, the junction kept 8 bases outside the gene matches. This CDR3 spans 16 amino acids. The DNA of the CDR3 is TGTGCCATCAGTCGGACAGGGGCCCTAAGCACCGGGGAGCTGTTTTTT. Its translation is CAISRTGALSTGELFF.